This T cell receptor (beta chain) originates from a study of vaccination and CD4 T cells after COVID-19. Study details: Median time from COVID diagnosis to post-COVID sampling was roughly 100 days (35 to 161). Median time from second vaccine dose to sampling was 72 days (14 to 241).

The germline V gene has CDR1 LNHNV and CDR2 YYDKDF (reference sequence). This CDR3 has 13 residues. The V end lost 0 bases, the J end lost 6 bases, and 6 bases lay between the germline ends. As for treatment: roughly ten-day PBMC culture with coronavirus spike peptide pools or control peptides (ViraFEST assay). In its sample, this clonotype was seen a few times. What it binds is unknown. Findings and limits, study-wide: 304 of 307 vaccine-specific clones from convalescent patients were spike mono-reactive.

The Oncomine TCR Beta short-read assay was applied to DNA of cultured CD4+ T cells. Using the QIAamp micro DNA kit, genomic DNA was extracted from the CD4+ T cells that had been cultured. Each CDR3 protein gets one entry after TCRdb re-called the PCR reads with MiXCR. Of 17,000 or so distinct CDR3 sequences listed, approximately 54% are singletons. The sequence derives from a human donor who had recovered from COVID-19. Sequencing used CD4+ T cells from blood, cultured in vitro. The chain employs TRBV15 and TRBJ1-5; no reliable D call. CDR3 in amino acids: CATSRDPGQPQHF. The CDR3 DNA sequence: TGTGCCACCAGCAGAGATCCTGGTCAGCCCCAGCATTTT.